These 10 T cell receptor beta chains share one sample of origin, sequenced in a study of control samples from healthy donors and cancer patients. The repertoire was sequenced with immunoSEQ multiplex PCR; TCRdb's copy has only in-frame clones and lacks some. Seen here are under 200,000 clones, just over 85% observed once, and the top ten hold roughly 5.3%. Sequenced: blood. The receptors come from a woman in her thirties in good health.

The chain links TRBV5-4 to TRBJ1-2; 7 bases align to TRBD1. Germline V gives CDR1 SGHNT, CDR2 YYREEE (reference sequence). The V gene end was trimmed by 5 bases and the J gene end by 3 bases; junction bases not matched to a gene: 4. The CDR3 contains 13 residues. As DNA, the CDR3 is TGTGCCAGCAGACCCGGGACAGACTATGGCTACACCTTC. Translating it yields CASRPGTDYGYTF. The entire variable domain, with the rest obtained from reference TRBV5-4 and TRBJ1-2, is as follows: ETGVTQSPTHLIKTRGQQVTLRCSSQSGHNTVSWYQQALGQGPQFIFQYYREEENGRGNFPPRFSGLQFPNYSSELNVNALELDDSALYLCASRPGTDYGYTFGSGTRLTVV.

The chain combines TRBV6-2 or TRBV6-3 with TRBJ2-4; D is ambiguous. There are 13 residues in the CDR3. V lost 2 bases to trimming and J lost 2 bases, with 4 bases between them. Germline V CDR1 and CDR2: MNHEY, SVGEGT. CDR3 sequence (DNA): TGTGCCAGCAGTTACGAATCCAAAAACATTCAGTACTTC. Its protein product is CASSYESKNIQYF.

This clone was seen only once. V is TRBV5-5 and J is TRBJ1-1; D ambiguous. CDR3 length: 14 amino acids. Trimming removed 2 bases at V and 0 bases at J, with 8 bases between. Germline-derived CDR1 and CDR2 are SGHKS and YYEKEE (reference sequence). The DNA of the CDR3 is TGTGCCAGCAGCTTAGGCAGTTTGAACACTGAAGCTTTCTTT. Translating gives CASSLGSLNTEAFF. Supplemented by reference TRBV5-5 and TRBJ1-1, the full variable domain reads DAGVTQSPTHLIKTRGQQVTLRCSPISGHKSVSWYQQVLGQGPQFIFQYYEKEERGRGNFPDRFSARQFPNYSSELNVNALLLGDSALYLCASSLGSLNTEAFFGQGTRLTVV.

This clone was detected once. This chain uses TRBV6-5 with TRBJ2-3; D perhaps matches TRBD2 (6 bases). Germline lookup yields CDR1 MNHEY and CDR2 SVGAGI. The length of the CDR3 is 14 residues. V was shortened by 6 bases and J by 3 bases, with 13 bases between the two germline ends. DNA of the CDR3: TGTGCCAGCAGGATGTGGAGGGATACAGATACGCAGTATTTT. Translating gives CASRMWRDTDTQYF.

This chain joins TRBV3-1 (or the pseudogene TRBV3-2) and TRBJ1-2; D remains unclear. The length of the CDR3 is 16 residues. V gave up 2 bases and J gave up 3 bases, with 16 bases separating them. Germline assignment: CDR1 LGHDT and CDR2 YNNKEL (reference sequence). CDR3 loop: CASSQSGKGSDYGYTF. The CDR3 nucleotides are TGTGCCAGCAGCCAATCGGGGAAAGGGTCGGACTATGGCTACACCTTC.

The rearrangement uses TRBV5-6 and TRBJ2-5, with 10 bases identical to TRBD2. Germline trimming cut 0 bases from V and 4 bases from J; bases unmatched to any gene: 12. The V gene's germline CDR1 is SGHDT and CDR2 YYEEEE. The CDR3 spans 18 residues. CDR3 nucleotide sequence: TGTGCCAGCAGCTTGGAACTAAGCCTAGCGGGAGATATAGAGACCCAGTACTTC. Translation: CASSLELSLAGDIETQYF.

The chain is built from TRBV5-4 and TRBJ2-7, with TRBD2 identical over 9 bases. V trimming: 4 bases; J trimming: 2 bases; junction bases outside the gene matches: 10. The CDR3 has 16 residues. Germline-derived CDR1 and CDR2 are SGHNT and YYREEE (reference sequence). The CDR3 loop is CASSSILAGRTYEQYF. The DNA of the CDR3 is TGTGCCAGCAGCAGCATCCTAGCGGGACGAACCTACGAGCAGTACTTC.

The rearrangement links TRBV11-1 to TRBJ2-1, with D possibly matching TRBD2 (5 bases). V lost 4 bases to trimming and J lost 9 bases, with 16 bases between them. Per the germline V gene, CDR1 is SGHAT and CDR2 is FQDESV (reference sequence). CDR3 size: 14 residues. DNA of the CDR3: TGTGCCAGCAGCTCATCCCTTCGGGAAGCTGAGCAGTTCTTC. This encodes CASSSSLREAEQFF.

The chain carries TRBV6-6 and TRBJ2-3; TRBD1 matches 9 bases. CDR1 is MNHNY, CDR2 SVGAGI, per germline (reference sequence). The trim removed 3 bases at V and 5 bases at J, leaving 6 bases unmatched. The CDR3 has 15 amino acids. The CDR3 DNA is TGTGCCAGCAGTTATTTGAGACAGGGGGAAGATACGCAGTATTTT. Translation: CASSYLRQGEDTQYF.

The V call is TRBV6-1, the J call TRBJ1-5; 7 bases map to TRBD1. After removal of 2 bases from V and 2 bases from J, the junction contained 6 bases not matched to a gene. CDR3 length: 16 residues. The V gene's germline CDR1 is MNHNS and CDR2 SASEGT. The CDR3 coding sequence is TGTGCCAGCAGTGAACCTCCAGGGGGTGGCAATCAGCCCCAGCATTTT. It encodes CASSEPPGGGNQPQHF.